This T cell receptor (beta chain) emerged from a study of CD8 T cells in acute hepatitis C reinfection. As for the study in general: CD8+ T cells recognizing the HCV NS3-1073 epitope were profiled acutely and after viral clearance. Acute-phase sampling occurred no later than 168 days after estimated infection. Study results and limitations: Alphabeta pairing of public clonotypes could not be determined from bulk TCRbeta data. TRBV04 and TRBV06 were preferentially used in all groups, not explained by naive pool overrepresentation. Follow-up repertoires were missing for chronically infected subjects.

TCRdb's copy holds only in-frame clones and misses some; the assay was immunoSEQ multiplex PCR. Seen here are approximately 1,400 clones, around half observed once, and the top ten hold roughly 12%. Time point here: acute HCV infection, within 168 days of estimated infection date. No in vitro expansion preceded sequencing of these hepatitis C virus-specific cells, which were studied ex vivo. The ends lost 4 bases at V and 6 bases at J; junction bases unmatched: 5. CDR3 length equals 14 residues. Looked up from germline, CDR1 is MGHDK and CDR2 is SYGVNS. The input for sequencing was HCV NS3-1073 tetramer-sorted CD8+ T cells from PBMCs, taken during acute infection. The receptor's source is a woman between 18 and 29 years old who spontaneously cleared hepatitis C infection. This chain uses TRBV25-1 with TRBJ1-4; 7 bases line up with TRBD1. The CDR3 sequence: CASSVAGTDEKLFF. The DNA of the CDR3 is TGTGCCAGCAGTGTTGCCGGGACAGATGAAAAACTGTTTTTT.